The 22 T cell receptor beta chains below come from one sample, sequenced in a study of blood T cells in healthy people across ages. Using a J-beta primer mix together with a sample-barcoded 5' primer, a second PCR was run for roughly 6 to 12 cycles. MiXCR, applied by TCRdb to the 5' RACE reads, yields one record per CDR3 protein. The sample consists of 1.5 million to 2 million distinct CDR3 sequences, around half of them appearing once. Sequenced sample: blood. These receptors originate from a woman aged 40 to 55 in good health.

The chain recombines TRBV9 with TRBJ2-1; TRBD2 agrees at 8 bases. V dropped 0 bases and J dropped 4; count of bases not matched to a gene: 3. The CDR3 is made up of 15 amino acids. CDR1 and CDR2 (germline): SGDLS, YYNGEE. The CDR3 reads CASSVVASGYNEQFF. Here the CDR3 DNA reads TGTGCCAGCAGCGTAGTGGCTAGCGGGTACAATGAGCAGTTCTTC.

As for this clonotype: A read error may produce the germline difference seen at one junction end. This chain connects TRBV12-3 or TRBV12-4 to TRBJ2-1, with D perhaps TRBD1 (5 bases). CDR3 length: 13 amino acids. The CDR3 spells CASTWGTYNEQFF. The CDR3, as DNA: TGTGCCAGCACTTGGGGCACCTACAATGAGCAGTTCTTT.

The chain joins TRBV7-6 to TRBJ2-1; TRBD2 agrees at 8 bases. The V segment lost 10 bases and the J segment 6 bases; nucleotides outside the gene matches: 5. This CDR3 has 12 amino acids. Germline-derived CDR1 and CDR2 are SGHVS and FNYEAQ. As DNA, the CDR3 is TGTGCCACCGGGGGGGATGGCAATGAGCAGTTCTTC. Its translation is CATGGDGNEQFF.

V gene TRBV29-1 combines with J gene TRBJ2-5, with TRBD2 identical over 9 bases. V trimming: 4 bases; J trimming: 11 bases; junction bases outside the gene matches: 11. The CDR3 covers 13 residues. From germline, CDR1 is SQVTM and CDR2 ANQGSEA. CDR3: CSVGRGGRVEQYF. In DNA form, the CDR3 reads TGCAGCGTTGGGCGGGGGGGCCGTGTTGAGCAGTACTTC.

V is TRBV11-2 and J is TRBJ2-4, with 8 bases identical to TRBD1. The germline gives CDR1 SGHAT, CDR2 FQNNGV. This CDR3 has 15 residues. V shed 6 bases and J 7 bases; nucleotides not matched to a gene: 11. CDR3 protein: CASRSTRGLENIQYF. Written as DNA, the CDR3 is TGTGCCAGCAGAAGCACCAGGGGGCTCGAGAACATTCAGTACTTC.

J is TRBJ2-5 and V is TRBV29-1, with 10 nucleotides matching TRBD1. J lost 2 bases, V lost 7 bases, and 10 bases had no gene match. From germline, CDR1 is SQVTM and CDR2 ANQGSEA. The CDR3 sequence is 15 residues long. Here the CDR3 reads CSDRMGQGTQETQYF. In DNA form, the CDR3 reads TGCAGCGACCGTATGGGACAGGGGACACAAGAGACCCAGTACTTC.

The chain recombines TRBV6-2 or TRBV6-3 with TRBJ2-7; the D gene could be TRBD1 or TRBD2 (5 bases each). Germline CDR1 reads MNHEY; CDR2 reads SVGEGT. V was shortened by 5 bases and J by 10 bases, with 30 bases between the two germline ends. The CDR3 is made up of 17 amino acids. The DNA for the CDR3 is TGTGCCAGCAGTCACCCTTCCGTCATGGGACCTTTGCAAACCCAGTACTTC. It is translated as CASSHPSVMGPLQTQYF.

This rearrangement joins TRBV20-1 to TRBJ2-5, with unresolved D. Germline loops: CDR1 DFQATT, CDR2 SNEGSKA (reference sequence). Between the trimmed V and J ends, which lost 6 bases and 9 bases, there was a span of 17 bases. The CDR3 consists of 12 residues. In nucleotides, the CDR3 is TGCAGTGCCGTATTGAGACTTTCGGCCCAGTACTTC. This codes for CSAVLRLSAQYF.

J is TRBJ2-5 and V is TRBV20-1, with TRBD2 matching 12 bases. The CDR3 sequence is 15 residues long. Germline V CDR1 and CDR2: DFQATT, SNEGSKA (reference sequence). V dropped 6 bases and J dropped 4; count of bases not matched to a gene: 9. The CDR3 loop reads CSANGLAGRGETQYF. CDR3 DNA: TGCAGTGCCAACGGACTAGCGGGGAGGGGAGAGACCCAGTACTTC.

This clonotype was counted only a few times. CDR3 nucleotide sequence: TGCGCCAGCAGCCCGTCAGGGGACTCTGGGGCCAACGTCCTGACTTTC. Its protein product is CASSPSGDSGANVLTF. The V gene is TRBV5-1, the J gene TRBJ2-6; D possibly corresponds to TRBD1 (6 bases). Trimming took off 4 bases at V and 0 bases at J, with 11 bases between the two ends. The CDR3 spans 16 residues. CDR1 and CDR2 (germline): SGHRS, YFSETQ.

The chain uses TRBV20-1 and TRBJ2-1; 10 bases map to TRBD1. Losses at the gene ends were 3 bases for V and 3 bases for J; bases not matched to a gene: 2. Germline V gene lookup returns CDR1 DFQATT and CDR2 SNEGSKA (reference sequence). CDR3 size: 14 residues. The chain's CDR3 is CSASGDRGYNEQFF. The CDR3 DNA follows: TGCAGTGCTAGCGGGGACAGGGGCTACAATGAGCAGTTCTTC.

This clonotype showed up just a few times. This chain uses TRBV5-1 with TRBJ1-2, with D possibly TRBD1 on 6 matching bases. Trimming shortened V by 4 bases and J by 4 bases, and 14 bases separated the two germline ends. The germline CDR1 and CDR2 sequences are SGHRS and YFSETQ. The CDR3 length is 14 residues. In DNA form, the CDR3 reads TGCGCCAGCAGCACCATGACAGGAGTCTATGGCTACACCTTC. Protein sequence: CASSTMTGVYGYTF.

This clonotype was seen a handful of times. The chain uses TRBV29-1 and TRBJ2-1; no definite D call. There are 15 residues in the CDR3. The V end lost 0 bases, the J end lost 2 bases, and 11 bases lay between the germline ends. The V gene's germline CDR1 is SQVTM and CDR2 ANQGSEA. This chain's CDR3 is CSVEEPSSAYNEQFF. CDR3 coding DNA: TGCAGCGTTGAAGAGCCTTCCTCCGCCTACAATGAGCAGTTCTTC.

This clonotype occurred a few times. The J gene is TRBJ1-4, the V gene TRBV6-6; D is possibly TRBD1 (6 bases). V was pared by 0 bases and J by 4 bases, with 9 bases between. The germline V gene encodes CDR1 MNHNY and CDR2 SVGAGI (reference sequence). This CDR3 is 15 amino acids long. The CDR3 coding sequence is TGTGCCAGCAGTTACTCGGGACAACTTAATGAAAAACTGTTTTTT. Encoded protein: CASSYSGQLNEKLFF.

Only one count was recorded for this clonotype. The chain links TRBV4-1 to TRBJ1-2; D possibly corresponds to TRBD1 (5 bases). Germline loops: CDR1 MGHRA, CDR2 YSYEKL. The CDR3 totals 16 residues. The ends were cut back, 0 bases at V and 8 bases at J, with 19 bases in the middle. The CDR3 loop reads CASSQDRSWGGYGYTF. DNA of the CDR3: TGCGCCAGCAGCCAAGATAGAAGTTGGGGGGGATACGGCTACACCTTC.

The chain couples TRBV4-3 to TRBJ1-1; D gene ambiguous. This CDR3 is built from 15 residues. Trimming left V 0 bases short and J 2 bases short, with 10 bases between. Germline V CDR1 and CDR2: LGHNA, YSLEER. The CDR3 sequence is CASSQELRRNTEAFF. CDR3 sequence (DNA): TGCGCCAGCAGCCAAGAGTTGCGTCGTAACACTGAAGCTTTCTTT.

This clonotype was counted a single time. This chain links TRBV4-2 with TRBJ2-7, with 8 bases aligning to TRBD2. In germline, CDR1 is LGHNA, CDR2 YNFKEQ. The ends lost 1 base at V and 1 base at J; junction bases unmatched: 6. This CDR3 is 16 amino acids long. The CDR3 DNA sequence: TGTGCCAGCAGCCAAGGTAACGCGGGGGGTTCCTACGAGCAGTACTTC. It yields the protein CASSQGNAGGSYEQYF.

J is TRBJ1-2 and V is TRBV4-3; 10 positions match TRBD1. The V and J ends lost 0 bases and 0 bases, in that order; junction bases with no gene match: 7. This CDR3 has 18 residues. Germline loops: CDR1 LGHNA, CDR2 YSLEER. This CDR3 is CASSQDLPGQGANYGYTF. The CDR3 coding sequence is TGCGCCAGCAGCCAAGATTTGCCCGGACAGGGGGCTAACTATGGCTACACCTTC.

The V and J genes are TRBV20-1 and TRBJ1-2, with a tentative D call TRBD1 (6 bases). Trimming took 4 bases from V and 2 from J, leaving 8 bases between them. CDR3 length equals 12 residues. Germline CDR1 DFQATT, CDR2 SNEGSKA (reference sequence). The CDR3 DNA is TGCAGTGCTACAGGGGCGAACTATGGCTACACCTTC. It translates to CSATGANYGYTF.

The table lists this clonotype with a count of one. The chain employs TRBV5-6 and TRBJ2-7; 10 nucleotides agree with TRBD2. The J call is in doubt because the DNA end fits TRBJ2-5 better. This CDR3 has 13 amino acids. CDR1 and CDR2 (germline): SGHDT, YYEEEE. CDR3 region: CASSLLAGKTQYF. The CDR3 nucleotides read TGTGCCAGCAGCTTACTAGCGGGGAAGACCCAGTACTTC.

This clonotype was observed a handful of times. V usage is TRBV2 and J usage is TRBJ2-5, with D possibly being TRBD2 (5 bases). The germline V gene encodes CDR1 SNHLY and CDR2 FYNNEI. With 5 bases removed from V and 3 bases from J, the gap between germline ends came to 13 bases. The CDR3 extends over 14 amino acids. This chain's CDR3 is CASSPRVAEETQYF. CDR3 nucleotides: TGTGCCAGCAGTCCGAGGGTAGCAGAAGAGACCCAGTACTTC.

This rearrangement joins TRBV6-2 or TRBV6-3 to TRBJ1-6; a weak D match, TRBD1 (5 bases). Trimming removed 4 bases from V and 3 bases from J, with 16 bases in between. This CDR3 is 17 amino acids long. CDR1 and CDR2 from the germline V gene are MNHEY and SVGEGT. CDR3 bases: TGTGCCAGCAGTTTCTTCTCGGGGGGACGCTATAATTCACCCCTCCACTTT. It translates to CASSFFSGGRYNSPLHF.